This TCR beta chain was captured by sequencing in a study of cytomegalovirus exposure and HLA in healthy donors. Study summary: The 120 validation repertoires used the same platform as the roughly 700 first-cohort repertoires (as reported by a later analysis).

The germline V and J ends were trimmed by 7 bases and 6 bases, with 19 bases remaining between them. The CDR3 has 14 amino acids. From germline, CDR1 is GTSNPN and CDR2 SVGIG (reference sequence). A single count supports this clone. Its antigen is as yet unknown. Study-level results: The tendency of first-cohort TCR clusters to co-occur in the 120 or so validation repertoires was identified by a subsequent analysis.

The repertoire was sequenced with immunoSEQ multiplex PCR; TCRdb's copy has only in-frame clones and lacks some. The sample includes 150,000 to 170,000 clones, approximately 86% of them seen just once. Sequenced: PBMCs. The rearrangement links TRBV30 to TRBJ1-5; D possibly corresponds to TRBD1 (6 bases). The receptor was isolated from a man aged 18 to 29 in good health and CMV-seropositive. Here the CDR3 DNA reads TGTGCCTCCCAGGGGCCTCAAGAGAGTCAGCCCCAGCATTTT. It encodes CASQGPQESQPQHF.